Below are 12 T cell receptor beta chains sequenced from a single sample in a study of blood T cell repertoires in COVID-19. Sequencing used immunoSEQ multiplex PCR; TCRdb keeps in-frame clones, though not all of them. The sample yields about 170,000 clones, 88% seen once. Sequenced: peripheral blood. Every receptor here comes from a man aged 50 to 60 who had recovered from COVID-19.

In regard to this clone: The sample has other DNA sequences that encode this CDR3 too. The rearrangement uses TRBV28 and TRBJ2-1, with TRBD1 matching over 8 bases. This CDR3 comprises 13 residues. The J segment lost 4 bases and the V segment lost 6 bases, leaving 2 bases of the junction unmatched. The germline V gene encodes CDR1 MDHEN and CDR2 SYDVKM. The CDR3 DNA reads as TGTGCCAGCAGGCGGACAGGGTACAATGAGCAGTTCTTC. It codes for CASRRTGYNEQFF.

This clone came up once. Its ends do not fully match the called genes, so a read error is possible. CDR3 protein: CASSLEGGAGANVLTF. The DNA for the CDR3 is TGTGCCAGCAGCCTAGAGGGAGGGGCTGGGGCCAACGTCCTGACTTTC. The rearrangement joins TRBV11-2 to TRBJ2-6; 7 bases are shared with TRBD2. This CDR3 contains 16 residues. Per germline, CDR1 SGHAT and CDR2 FQNNGV.

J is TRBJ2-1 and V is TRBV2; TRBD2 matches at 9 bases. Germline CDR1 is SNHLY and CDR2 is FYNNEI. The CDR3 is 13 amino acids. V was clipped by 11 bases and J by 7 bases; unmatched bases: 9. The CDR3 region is CASARREGNEQFF. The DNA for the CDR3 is TGTGCCTCCGCTCGGCGGGAGGGGAATGAGCAGTTCTTC.

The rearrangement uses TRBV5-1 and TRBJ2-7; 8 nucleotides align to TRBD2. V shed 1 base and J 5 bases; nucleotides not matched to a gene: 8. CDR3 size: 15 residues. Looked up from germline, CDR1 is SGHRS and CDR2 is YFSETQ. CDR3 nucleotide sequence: TGCGCCAGCAGCTTGTCGGGAGGGAGCAACGACGAGCAGTACTTC. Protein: CASSLSGGSNDEQYF.

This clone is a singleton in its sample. The CDR3 DNA reads as TGTGCCAGCATTTCCCAGGTAGGGGGGGCCTACAATGAGCAGTTCTTC. Translation: CASISQVGGAYNEQFF. V is TRBV7-2 and J is TRBJ2-1; possibly TRBD2 for D (7 bases). V gave up 7 bases and J gave up 2 bases, with 18 bases separating them. Germline-derived CDR1 and CDR2 are SGHTA and FQGNSA. The CDR3 is 16 residues long.

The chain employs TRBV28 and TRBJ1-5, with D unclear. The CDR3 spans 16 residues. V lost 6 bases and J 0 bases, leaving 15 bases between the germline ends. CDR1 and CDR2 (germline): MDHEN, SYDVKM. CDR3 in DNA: TGTGCCAGCAGAGCCTCGTCGGGTTATAGCAATCAGCCCCAGCATTTT. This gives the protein CASRASSGYSNQPQHF.

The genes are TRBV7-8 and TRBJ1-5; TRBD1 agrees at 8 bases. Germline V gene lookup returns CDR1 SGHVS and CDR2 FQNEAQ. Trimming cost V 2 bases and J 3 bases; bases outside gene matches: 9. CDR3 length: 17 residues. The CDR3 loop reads CASSLLGQGSINQPQHF. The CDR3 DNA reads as TGTGCCAGCAGCTTACTTGGACAGGGTAGTATCAATCAGCCCCAGCATTTT.

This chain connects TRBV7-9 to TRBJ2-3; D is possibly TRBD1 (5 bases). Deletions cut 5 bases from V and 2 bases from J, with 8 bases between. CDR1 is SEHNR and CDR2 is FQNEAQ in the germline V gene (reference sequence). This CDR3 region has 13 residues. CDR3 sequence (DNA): TGTGCCAGCAGCAATGGGGCCACAGATACGCAGTATTTT. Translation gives CASSNGATDTQYF.

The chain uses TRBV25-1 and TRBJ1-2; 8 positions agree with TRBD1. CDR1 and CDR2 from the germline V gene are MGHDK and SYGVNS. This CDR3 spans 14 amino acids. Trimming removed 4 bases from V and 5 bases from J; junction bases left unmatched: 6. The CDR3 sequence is CASSGGQEIYGYTF. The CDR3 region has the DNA TGTGCCAGCAGTGGGGGACAGGAAATTTATGGCTACACCTTC.

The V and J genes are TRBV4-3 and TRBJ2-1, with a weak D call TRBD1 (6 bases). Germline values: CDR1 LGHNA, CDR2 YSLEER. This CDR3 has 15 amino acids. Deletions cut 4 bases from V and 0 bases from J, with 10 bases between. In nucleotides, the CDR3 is TGCGCCAGCAGCCCGGACAGTAGCTCCTACAATGAGCAGTTCTTC. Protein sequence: CASSPDSSSYNEQFF.

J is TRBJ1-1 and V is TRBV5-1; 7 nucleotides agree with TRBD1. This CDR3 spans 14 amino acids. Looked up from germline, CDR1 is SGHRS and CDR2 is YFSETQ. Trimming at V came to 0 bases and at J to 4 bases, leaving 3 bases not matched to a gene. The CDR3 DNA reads TGCGCCAGCAGCTTGGCCCCAGGGGGCACTGAAGCTTTCTTT. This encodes CASSLAPGGTEAFF. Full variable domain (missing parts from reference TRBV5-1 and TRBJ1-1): KAGVTQTPRYLIKTRGQQVTLSCSPISGHRSVSWYQQTPGQGLQFLFEYFSETQRNKGNFPGRFSGRQFSNSRSEMNVSTLELGDSALYLCASSLAPGGTEAFFGQGTRLTVV.

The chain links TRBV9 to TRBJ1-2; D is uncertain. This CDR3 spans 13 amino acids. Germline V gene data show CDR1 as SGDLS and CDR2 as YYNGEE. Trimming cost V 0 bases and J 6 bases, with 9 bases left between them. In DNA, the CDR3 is TGTGCCAGCAGCGTAGGAGACTTGGATGGCTACACCTTC. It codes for CASSVGDLDGYTF.